Following are 6 T cell receptor beta chains from one sample sequenced in a study of cytomegalovirus exposure and HLA in healthy donors. 13 Jbeta primers and 60 Vbeta primers were used for the PCR. The assay was immunoSEQ multiplex PCR, and TCRdb's table has in-frame clones only and misses some. The sample includes around 200,000 clones, roughly 82% of them seen just once. The specimen was PBMCs. The receptors derive from a girl aged 2-10 years in good health and CMV-seropositive.

V and J are TRBV15 and TRBJ2-5, with a weak D call TRBD2 (6 bases). The CDR3 extends over 13 amino acids. Germline assignment: CDR1 LNHNV and CDR2 YYDKDF (reference sequence). Trimming shortened V by 5 bases and J by 5 bases, and 12 bases separated the two germline ends. The CDR3 here is CATSRPGAETQYF. In nucleotides, the CDR3 is TGTGCCACCAGCCGACCGGGAGCTGAGACCCAGTACTTC.

This chain links TRBV15 with TRBJ2-5; D may be TRBD2 (6 bases). V lost 3 bases to trimming and J lost 5 bases, with 10 bases between them. The CDR3 loop spans 13 amino acids. Looked up from germline, CDR1 is LNHNV and CDR2 is YYDKDF (reference sequence). This chain's CDR3 is CATSREGLETQYF. The CDR3 region has the DNA TGTGCCACCAGCAGGGAGGGTTTGGAGACCCAGTACTTC.

A word on this clone: The sample contains more than one DNA sequence encoding this CDR3. The chain has TRBV15 and TRBJ2-7, with a tentative D call TRBD2 (5 bases). V was pared by 1 base and J by 2 bases, with 9 bases between. The CDR3 runs 14 residues. Germline V lookup: CDR1 LNHNV, CDR2 YYDKDF (reference sequence). The CDR3 sequence is CATSRGAGPYEQYF. CDR3 DNA: TGTGCCACCAGCAGAGGGGCGGGCCCCTACGAGCAGTACTTC.

CDR3 protein: CATVPGTSSYGYTF. The CDR3 DNA sequence: TGTGCCACCGTCCCGGGAACTTCCTCCTATGGCTACACCTTC. The chain couples TRBV10-3 to TRBJ1-2; D ambiguous. There are 14 residues in the CDR3. The V end lost 10 bases, the J end lost 4 bases, and 19 bases lay between the germline ends. Germline assignment: CDR1 ENHRY and CDR2 SYGVKD.

The rearrangement links TRBV14 to TRBJ2-5; 10 positions agree with TRBD2. V was pared by 5 bases and J by 5 bases, with 11 bases of the junction left unmatched. The CDR3 loop spans 16 amino acids. Germline V gene data show CDR1 as SGHDN and CDR2 as FVKESK. The CDR3, as DNA: TGTGCCAGCAGCAACTCACCGGGACTAGCGAGGGAGACCCAGTACTTC. The encoded protein is CASSNSPGLARETQYF.

V is TRBV6-6 and J is TRBJ2-6; no clear D gene. CDR1 and CDR2 (germline): MNHNY, SVGAGI (reference sequence). V lost 6 bases to trimming and J lost 1 base, with 4 bases between them. The CDR3 contains 13 residues. CDR3 sequence: CASSRSGANVLTF. CDR3 DNA: TGTGCCAGCAGCAGATCTGGGGCCAACGTCCTGACTTTC.